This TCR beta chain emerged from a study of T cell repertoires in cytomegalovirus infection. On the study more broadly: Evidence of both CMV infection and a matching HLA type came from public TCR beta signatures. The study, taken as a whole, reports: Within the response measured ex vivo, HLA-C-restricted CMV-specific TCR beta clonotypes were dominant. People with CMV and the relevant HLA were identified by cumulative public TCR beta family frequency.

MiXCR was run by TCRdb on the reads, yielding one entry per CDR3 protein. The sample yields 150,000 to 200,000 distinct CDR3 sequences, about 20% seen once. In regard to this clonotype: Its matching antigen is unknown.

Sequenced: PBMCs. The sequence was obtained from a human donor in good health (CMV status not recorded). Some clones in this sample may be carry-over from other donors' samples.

DNA of the CDR3: TGCAGCGGGGGGAGCGGGAGGGCCGGCTACGAGCAGTACTTC. As protein: CSGGSGRAGYEQYF. The chain uses TRBV29-1 and TRBJ2-7; 10 nucleotides match TRBD2. Losses at the gene ends were 7 bases for V and 3 bases for J; bases not matched to a gene: 9. This CDR3 comprises 14 residues. CDR1 is SQVTM and CDR2 is ANQGSEA in the germline V gene.